The rows below give T cell receptor beta chains drawn from one sample of a study of STAT5B mutations in CD4+ large granular lymphocyte leukemia. Sequencing was performed with immunoSEQ multiplex PCR; in TCRdb, only in-frame clones are kept and a portion is missing. The table lists 20,000 or so clones, approximately 84% of them singletons. Specimen: CD4+ T cells from blood buffy coats. These receptor sequences come from a human donor in good health. CDR3s include the opening cysteine and the closing phenylalanine or tryptophan. A D gene is named only where the DNA matches it firmly. Some rows mark clone size as missing; the rest say once, few, many or name a class of expanded clone.

size	J	length	D	V	DNA	CDR3
NA	TRBJ2-7	14	TRBD1	TRBV6-5	TGTGCCAGCAGTAACCGACAGGGGGCCAGCGAGCAGTACTTC	CASSNRQGASEQYF
NA	TRBJ2-7	14	TRBD1	TRBV6-1	TGTGCCAGCAGGGAAGACAGGGGGACAAGGGAGCAGTACTTC	CASREDRGTREQYF
NA	TRBJ2-7	12	NA	TRBV6-1	TGTGCCAGCAGCAGGGGAAACTACGAGCAGTACTTC	CASSRGNYEQYF
once	TRBJ2-5	16	TRBD1	TRBV27	TGTGCCAGCAGTTTAATCCCGAGACAGGGTGGAGAGACCCAGTACTTC	CASSLIPRQGGETQYF
NA	TRBJ1-1	13	NA	TRBV5-6	TGTGCCAGCAGGGAAGCTGGGGACACTGAAGCTTTCTTT	CASREAGDTEAFF
once	TRBJ2-7	15	TRBD1	TRBV2	TGTGCCAGCAGTGAATCCCCAGGGGGCGGCTACGAGCAGTACTTC	CASSESPGGGYEQYF
NA	TRBJ2-7	12	NA	TRBV5-6	TGTGCCAGCAGCTTAATCTCCTACGAGCAGTACTTC	CASSLISYEQYF
NA	TRBJ2-7	14	NA	TRBV7-9	TGTGCCAGCAGCTGGGGGGATCCTCCTCGGGAGCAGTACTTC	CASSWGDPPREQYF
NA	TRBJ1-1	18	TRBD1	TRBV18	TGTGCCAGCTCACTTCGAATCGGACAGGGAACATGGAGCACTGAAGCTTTCTTT	CASSLRIGQGTWSTEAFF
few	TRBJ2-7	14	TRBD1	TRBV6-5	TGTGCCAGCACTGGGACAGGGTGGTCGGACGAGCAGTACTTC	CASTGTGWSDEQYF
NA	TRBJ1-2	12	NA	TRBV7-7	TGTGCCAGCAGCTACCTGACAGGCCGGGGACCCTTC	CASSYLTGRGPF
few	TRBJ2-1	16	TRBD2	TRBV28	TGTGCCAGCAGTCCCCTGACTAGCGGTATTTACAATGAGCAGTTCTTC	CASSPLTSGIYNEQFF
NA	TRBJ2-5	12	NA	TRBV30	TGTGCCTGGAGTAGGGAGTCGAAGACCCAGTACTTC	CAWSRESKTQYF
NA	TRBJ1-1	14	NA	TRBV6-1	TGTGCCAGCAGTGAGTATTCTCAGCCCACTGAAGCTTTCTTT	CASSEYSQPTEAFF
NA	TRBJ2-7	16	TRBD1	TRBV30	TGTGCCTGGAGTGAGTTTTCCGGGACAGGGGCGTACGAGCAGTACTTC	CAWSEFSGTGAYEQYF
few	TRBJ2-7	13	NA	TRBV25-1	TGTGCCAGCAGTGACCTAGGCTCCTACGAGCAGTACTTC	CASSDLGSYEQYF
NA	TRBJ1-1	11	NA	TRBV25-1	TGTGCCAGCAGTGAATCCAATGAAGCTTTCTTT	CASSESNEAFF
NA	TRBJ1-3	12	NA	TRBV29-1	TGCAGCGGGGGGGGTTACGGAAACACCATATATTTT	CSGGGYGNTIYF